This T cell receptor (beta chain) was sequenced during a study of shared clonotypes between healthy human individuals (dated by TCRdb to 2020 to 2021). Context from the whole study: A few men and a couple of women, aged 18 to 49 years, made up the cohort. Between about 0.8 and 9 billion PBMCs per donor were obtained by leukapheresis. For each donor, CD4 naive and CD4 memory were each run on three plates, CD8 naive on two plates, and CD8 memory on one plate. The study deeply sequenced blood TCR repertoires of about five healthy adults to estimate repertoire size and the extent of clonotype sharing between individuals. To increase sequencing depth and limit assay-specific biases, different laboratories used diverse techniques to prepare libraries and sequence TCR repertoires. The paper's findings and limits, for the study overall: Estimated clonotype richness was generally larger for naive than for memory subsets. Incomplete sequencing was indicated by rarefaction of sorted-subset datasets, despite the large sequencing depth. Pairwise subsampling indicated that sequencing depth was expected to affect the degree of clonotype sharing among donors. When a few donors were compared, the shared fraction of clonotypes was about 5% for naive CD4, 3.5% to 4% for naive CD8, more than 2% for memory CD4, and 0.35% to 0.4% for memory CD8. The genetic and exposure-history diversity represented was limited by the small number of donors. Higher generation probabilities were observed for clonotypes shared by all four sorted-subset donors than for non-shared clonotypes. Sampling was restricted to blood, and TCR repertoires in tissues likely differ from the TCR repertoires found in blood.

Using the deep immunoSEQ assay, TCR CDR3 regions were amplified from genomic DNA by multiplex PCR. For each cell subset, the extracted genomic DNA was distributed evenly across all wells of several immunoSEQ 96-well plates, and each plate served as one replicate. For sorted subsets, each replicate PCR was loaded with 200 ng genomic DNA, equivalent to about 33,000 T cell genomes. Purified libraries were quantified with a Qubit 3.0 fluorometer, sized on a Bioanalyzer 2100, and re-quantified with the KAPA Library Quantification kit. A separate single-read 150-cycle Illumina NextSeq 550 flow cell was used to sequence each immunoSEQ 96-well plate. In the original analysis: Because only junctional sequences without quality scores were contained in the immunoSEQ output, filtering matching that applied to full-length reads could not be performed. To assign V/J genes and CDR3, sequences were annotated against IMGT germline references using PyIR, a Python wrapper for IgBLAST v1.9. Reads with weak V/J assignments (E-value above 1e-6), missing CDR3, stop codons, out-of-frame junctions, or ambiguous translated residues were removed. V3J clonotypes were defined by identical inferred V gene, J gene, and CDR3 amino acid sequence. To compute the percentage overlap between repertoires, the number of shared unique clonotypes was divided by the size of the smaller repertoire. Richness of each repertoire was evaluated using RTK rarefaction, the Chao1 estimator, and Recon v2.1 estimates of unobserved clonotypes. Generation probabilities were computed with OLGA for all TCRbeta clonotypes obtained by the gDNA method from several donors. TCRdb stores this immuneACCESS table with in-frame sequences only. Part of the clones is absent; in the studies checked, under half of the shortfall reflects unresolved V genes, and no reason is known for the rest. V and J calls and clone size follow that table, whereas D and trimming were derived from the DNA. A total of approximately 2,000,000 clones appear in this sample, around 90% of them only once. 0.3% to 0.45% of the sample is taken by the ten largest.

Via the germline V gene, CDR1 is MNHNS and CDR2 SASEGT. Trimming accounts for 4 bases at V and 4 bases at J, while the number of junction bases matched to no gene is 9. The CDR3, from cysteine to phenylalanine, totals 16 residues. Only the CDR3 DNA stays, 48 bases, in frame from base 1. Healthy HIV-negative adults with no recently reported acute infections or vaccinations were included as donors. All donors were Caucasian adults living in Nashville, Tennessee, USA. Magnetic negative selection was used to enrich CD4+ T cells, after which naive cells were positively selected on CD45RA and the negative fraction became the memory subset. Blood was obtained by leukapheresis, after which PBMCs were separated by Ficoll-Histopaque density gradient centrifugation and cryopreserved in liquid nitrogen vapor phase. Purity and quantity of every magnetically sorted T cell population were checked by analytical flow cytometry. Each sorted fraction had its genomic DNA isolated and then quantified by UV absorbance on a Nanodrop 2000c.

In the case of this clone: It lacks a known antigen. No base qualities exist here, and no much larger clone lies one base off it.

Sequencing was carried out using naive CD4+ T cells from PBMCs. The cell subset or site label on this specimen signifies: CD45RA+ positively selected. The rearranged chain carries TRBV6-1 and TRBJ2-7; TRBD2 agrees with 11 junctional bases. This TCR came from a man between 18 and 29 years old in good health. Some clones in this sample may be carry-over from other donors' samples. The DNA is as follows: TGTGCCAGCAGTGCACGTACTAGCGGGAGCCGATACGAGCAGTACTTC. This encodes CASSARTSGSRYEQYF.